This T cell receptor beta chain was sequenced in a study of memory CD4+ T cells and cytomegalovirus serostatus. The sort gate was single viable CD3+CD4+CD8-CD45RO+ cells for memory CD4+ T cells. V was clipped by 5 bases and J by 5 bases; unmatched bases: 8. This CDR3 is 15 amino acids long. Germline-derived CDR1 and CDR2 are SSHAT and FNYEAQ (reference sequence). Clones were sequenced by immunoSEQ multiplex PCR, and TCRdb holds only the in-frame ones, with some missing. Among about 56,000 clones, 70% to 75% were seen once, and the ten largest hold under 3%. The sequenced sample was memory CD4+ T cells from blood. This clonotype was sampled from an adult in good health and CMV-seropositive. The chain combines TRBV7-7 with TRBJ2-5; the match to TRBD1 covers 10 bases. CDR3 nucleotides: TGTGCCAGCAGCATGACAGGGGGCGGGGAGGAGACCCAGTACTTC. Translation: CASSMTGGGEETQYF.